A selection of T cell receptor beta chains follows, all from one sample in a study of T cells after yellow fever vaccination. TCRdb ran MiXCR on the 5' RACE reads and lists one entry per CDR3 protein. The sample has around 610,000 distinct CDR3 sequences, approximately 15% seen once; the top ten hold roughly 13%. The sample in question was PBMCs, obtained on the day of the yellow fever booster vaccination. These receptor sequences come from a man aged 25 to 40 who received the YFV17D yellow fever vaccine. Each CDR3 is given with its conserved first and last residue. D genes are given only for firm matches. Expanded clones get a size class; other rows say once, few or many, or leave the size out.

j_call,d_call,v_call,clone_size,cdr3_nt,cdr3_aa
TRBJ2-1,TRBD2,TRBV28,-,TGTGCCAGCAGTTCGGGGACTAGCGGTCCGGGGGTGAATGAGCAGTTCTTC,CASSSGTSGPGVNEQFF
TRBJ2-3,-,TRBV7-9,-,TGTGCCGCCACTCAGACAGATACGCAGTATTTT,CAATQTDTQYF
TRBJ2-3,TRBD2,TRBV29-1,-,TGCAGCGTTGAAGATCTTTCGGGACTAGCGGGATTACCAGATACGCAGTATTTT,CSVEDLSGLAGLPDTQYF
TRBJ2-1,-,TRBV2,few,TGTGCCAGCGACAAAGCGGAGAGCTCCTACAATGAGCAGTTCTTC,CASDKAESSYNEQFF
TRBJ2-3,TRBD1,TRBV6-5,-,TGTGCCAGCAGTTCCACAAATCTACAGGGGAGTCGATATTTT,CASSSTNLQGSRYF
TRBJ2-3,-,TRBV11-2,-,TGTGCCAGCAGCTTAGTTTCTTCTGGGGATACGCAGTATTTT,CASSLVSSGDTQYF
TRBJ1-1,TRBD1,TRBV11-2,-,TGTGCCCCCCCTGGGCAGGGGGCACCAATAGCCCCGGACACTGAAGCTTTCTTT,CAPPGQGAPIAPDTEAFF
TRBJ1-3,TRBD1,TRBV12-3/TRBV12-4,many,TGTGCCAGCAGCCCGCGACAGGGTGGAAACACCATATATTTT,CASSPRQGGNTIYF
TRBJ1-1,TRBD1,TRBV14,few,TGTGCCAGCAGCCAAGCTCGACAGGGGGCAGGCACTGAAGCTTTCTTT,CASSQARQGAGTEAFF
TRBJ1-4,-,TRBV20-1,-,TGCAGTGCTAGAGATAGAGTCAGTGGGGAAAAACTGTTTTTT,CSARDRVSGEKLFF
TRBJ2-5,-,TRBV5-1,-,TGCGCCAGCGGCAGGGAAGGAGGATGGCAAGAGACCCAGTACTTC,CASGREGGWQETQYF
TRBJ2-7,-,TRBV30,-,TGTGCCTGGAGTGGGGTCATCTACGAGCAGTACTTC,CAWSGVIYEQYF
TRBJ2-5,-,TRBV5-1,-,TGCGCCAGCAGCACCTCGGACAGTCAAGAGACCCAGTACTTC,CASSTSDSQETQYF
TRBJ2-3,-,TRBV5-1,-,TGCGCCAGCAGCTACTCCCCCAATGTGGCGGCGAATACGCAGTATTTT,CASSYSPNVAANTQYF
TRBJ2-6,TRBD1,TRBV10-3,-,TGTGCCATCAGGGATACAGGGGGCAAGGACTCTGGGGCCAACGTCCTGACTTTC,CAIRDTGGKDSGANVLTF
TRBJ2-1,-,TRBV25-1,-,TGTGCCAGCAGTGAGGGGGCGGGAGTAGGGTATGAGCAGTTCTTC,CASSEGAGVGYEQFF
TRBJ2-2,TRBD2,TRBV19,many,TGTGCCAGTAGTACCTCAGGACTAGCGGAGTTCCCCGGGGAGCTGTTTTTT,CASSTSGLAEFPGELFF
TRBJ2-7,-,TRBV7-2,-,TGTGCCAGCAGCATAACCCGGGACAAAAGCTCCTACGAGCAGTACTTC,CASSITRDKSSYEQYF
TRBJ1-2,TRBD1,TRBV3-1,many,TGTGCCAGCGGGGACAGCGCTAACTATGGCTACACCTTC,CASGDSANYGYTF
TRBJ1-5,-,TRBV30,-,TGTGCCTGGAGCCTTAATAGCAATCAGCCCCAGCATTTT,CAWSLNSNQPQHF
TRBJ1-4,-,TRBV5-1,few,TGCGCCAGCAGCTACCAAGACGGTGACGAAAAACTGTTTTTT,CASSYQDGDEKLFF
TRBJ2-3,TRBD2,TRBV28,-,TGTGCCAGCAGTTTACGGGGGGGGCAGGTTTACACAGATACGCAGTATTTT,CASSLRGGQVYTDTQYF
TRBJ2-7,TRBD1,TRBV7-2,few,TGTGCCAGCAGCTTAGACAGGGGGCCTCACTACGAGCAGTACTTC,CASSLDRGPHYEQYF
TRBJ2-3,-,TRBV6-2/TRBV6-3,-,TGTGCCAGCAGGGAATTGAGCCCAGATACGCAGTATTTT,CASRELSPDTQYF
TRBJ1-1,TRBD1,TRBV5-1,-,TGCGCCAGCAGCGCTCAAACAGGGGGGAACACTGAAGCTTTCTTT,CASSAQTGGNTEAFF
TRBJ1-1,-,TRBV30,few,TGTGCCTGGAGCTTAAGCCCGGGACGGCCCAACACTGAAGCTTTCTTT,CAWSLSPGRPNTEAFF
TRBJ2-7,TRBD2,TRBV6-2/TRBV6-3,few,TGTGCCAGCAGTTACCAGGGGTCGGGACTAGCCAGCTACGAGCAGTACTTC,CASSYQGSGLASYEQYF
TRBJ2-3,-,TRBV29-1,-,TGCAGCGTTGAAGGGGCGTCGGCAGCAATGACCACAGATACGCAGTATTTT,CSVEGASAAMTTDTQYF
TRBJ1-2,-,TRBV7-3,few,TGTGCCAGCAGCTTAACTTGGACAGATGGCTACACCTTC,CASSLTWTDGYTF
TRBJ2-7,-,TRBV5-1,few,TGCGCCAGCAGCTTAGTTTTTGGGTTCGAGCAGTACTTC,CASSLVFGFEQYF
TRBJ2-7,-,TRBV7-2,-,TGTGCCAGCAGCTTAATGGGGCGAGGGTCCTACGAGCAGTACTTC,CASSLMGRGSYEQYF
TRBJ2-2,-,TRBV10-3,few,TGTGCCATCAGGTCTGACACAGGGGGGGACACCGGGGAGCTGTTTTTT,CAIRSDTGGDTGELFF
TRBJ1-1,TRBD1,TRBV11-2,-,TGTGCCAGCAGCTTCGGAAAACGGACAGGGGGCAGGAACACTGAAGCTTTCTTT,CASSFGKRTGGRNTEAFF
TRBJ2-1,-,TRBV12-3/TRBV12-4,-,TGTGCCAGCACTTGGATGAACTCCTACAATGAGCAGTTCTTC,CASTWMNSYNEQFF
TRBJ2-2,-,TRBV10-3,-,TGTGCCATCAGAACCGATGTCGCGACCGGGGAGCTGTTTTTT,CAIRTDVATGELFF
TRBJ2-2,TRBD2,TRBV5-1,few,TGCGCCAGCAGCCCCGTACAGCTAGCGGGAAGGAGCGGGGAGCTGTTTTTT,CASSPVQLAGRSGELFF
TRBJ2-3,TRBD2,TRBV9,-,TGTGCCAGCACCCCCGGAACTAGCGGGAGCACAGATACGCAGTATTTT,CASTPGTSGSTDTQYF
TRBJ2-4,-,TRBV7-9,-,TGTGCCAGCAGCTCAGAGCTAGCCAAAAACATTCAGTACTTC,CASSSELAKNIQYF
TRBJ2-7,-,TRBV18,-,TGTGCCAGCTCACCCCGGAGGGGCCGAAACGAGCAGTACTTC,CASSPRRGRNEQYF
TRBJ2-3,-,TRBV5-1,few,TGCGCCAGCAGCGCCTATCGTTCCCAGCGGAGCACAGATACGCAGTATTTT,CASSAYRSQRSTDTQYF
TRBJ2-1,-,TRBV9,-,TGTGCCAGCAGCGCGGGGGTGCCTCGGGGTGAGCAGTTCTTC,CASSAGVPRGEQFF
TRBJ1-2,TRBD1,TRBV27,-,TGTGCTACAGGGGGGATTTATGGCTACACCTTC,CATGGIYGYTF
TRBJ2-1,-,TRBV14,-,TGTGCCAGCAGCCCCCTAGGGCTTACCTACAATGAGCAGTTCTTC,CASSPLGLTYNEQFF
TRBJ2-5,-,TRBV4-3,few,TGCGCCAGCAGCCAAGATGGTAGGCCTGGCGAGACCCAGTACTTC,CASSQDGRPGETQYF
TRBJ2-4,-,TRBV10-3,few,TGTGCCATCAGTCCGGACGGAGAAAACATTCAGTACTTC,CAISPDGENIQYF
TRBJ2-7,-,TRBV7-2,few,TGTGCCAGCACTCTGTTCTACGAGCAGTACTTC,CASTLFYEQYF
TRBJ2-3,-,TRBV7-9,few,TGTGCCAGCAGTCCGGTGGTGGATACGCAGTATTTT,CASSPVVDTQYF
TRBJ1-5,TRBD1,TRBV7-8,few,TGTGCCAGCAGCTTATATGGGACAGGGAATCAGCCCCAGCATTTT,CASSLYGTGNQPQHF
TRBJ2-2,TRBD2,TRBV5-1,-,TGCGCCAGCAGTCCTACCGCGGGAGGGAACACCGGGGAGCTGTTTTTT,CASSPTAGGNTGELFF
TRBJ2-5,-,TRBV7-3,few,TGTGCCAGCAGCTCCGGGTCTCGAGGGACCCAGTACTTC,CASSSGSRGTQYF
TRBJ2-4,-,TRBV29-1,few,TGCAGCGTTGGCCCCGACACGGGCAAAAACATTCAGTACTTC,CSVGPDTGKNIQYF
TRBJ2-1,-,TRBV18,-,TGTGCCAGCTCACCTACGACACCGAATGAGCAGTTCTTC,CASSPTTPNEQFF
TRBJ2-5,-,TRBV9,-,TGTGCCAGCAGCGTAGGATCGCGTAGCGGACGTCAAGAGACCCAGTACTTC,CASSVGSRSGRQETQYF
TRBJ2-7,-,TRBV20-1,many,TGCAGTGCTAAGGGCTCTCGGAACGAGCAGTACTTC,CSAKGSRNEQYF
TRBJ2-1,TRBD2,TRBV11-2,many,TGTGCCAGCAGCTCCGGGACTAAGTGGCAGTTCTTC,CASSSGTKWQFF
TRBJ2-7,-,TRBV6-2/TRBV6-3,few,TGTGCCAGCAACCGCCCCGGACAGTCCTACGAGCAGTACTTC,CASNRPGQSYEQYF